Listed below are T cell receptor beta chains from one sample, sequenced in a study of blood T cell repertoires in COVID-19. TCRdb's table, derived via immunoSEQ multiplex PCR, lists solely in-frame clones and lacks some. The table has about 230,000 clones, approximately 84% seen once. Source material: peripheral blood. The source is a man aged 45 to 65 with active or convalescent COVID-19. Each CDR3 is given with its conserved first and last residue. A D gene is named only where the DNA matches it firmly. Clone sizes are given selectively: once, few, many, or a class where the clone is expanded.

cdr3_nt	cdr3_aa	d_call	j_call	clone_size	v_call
TGTGCCAGCAGTTACTCGATCTGGACAGGGAGGGCTGAAGCTTTCTTT	CASSYSIWTGRAEAFF	TRBD1	TRBJ1-1	NA	TRBV6-5
TGTGCCAGCAGCCTGGTGGGGAGTAACACCGGGGAGCTGTTTTTT	CASSLVGSNTGELFF	NA	TRBJ2-2	NA	TRBV2
TGTGCCAGCGGAAGGGGGCGCGGAAACACCATATATTTT	CASGRGRGNTIYF	TRBD1	TRBJ1-3	NA	TRBV27
TGTGCCACCAGTGCAGCGGGACAGGGGGCCGGGGGAGCTTTCTTT	CATSAAGQGAGGAFF	TRBD1	TRBJ1-1	NA	TRBV24-1
TGTGCCAGCAGGTGGGAGAGGGACACTGAAGCTTTCTTT	CASRWERDTEAFF	NA	TRBJ1-1	once	TRBV12-3/TRBV12-4
TGTGCCAGCAGTTTCTCGGGACAGACCGCAACTAATGAAAAACTGTTTTTT	CASSFSGQTATNEKLFF	TRBD1	TRBJ1-4	NA	TRBV27
TGTGCCAGCAGCTTGGGAGCCCTCAATCAGCCCCAGCATTTT	CASSLGALNQPQHF	NA	TRBJ1-5	NA	TRBV5-6
TGTGCCAGCAGTTACGGGTTAGGGGCGTATGGCTACACCTTC	CASSYGLGAYGYTF	NA	TRBJ1-2	NA	TRBV6-5
TGTGCCAGAAGCCTGTACAGGGGGCGTTGCTATGGCTACACCTTC	CARSLYRGRCYGYTF	TRBD1	TRBJ1-2	NA	TRBV5-3
TGTGCCAGCAGCTCGGAGGCTCTGAACACCGGGGAGCTGTTTTTT	CASSSEALNTGELFF	NA	TRBJ2-2	NA	TRBV7-6
TGTGCCAGTAGTACAGGGAATTCACCCCTCCACTTT	CASSTGNSPLHF	NA	TRBJ1-6	NA	TRBV19
TGTGCTTCCGGTTCCGGTTCTTCCTACGAGCAGTACTTC	CASGSGSSYEQYF	NA	TRBJ2-7	once	TRBV30
TGTGCCAGCAGTTTTAGGAGCGGAGATGAGCAGTTCTTC	CASSFRSGDEQFF	NA	TRBJ2-1	NA	TRBV12-3/TRBV12-4
TGTGCCAGCAGCCCGGGGCACGGGGGAGATACGCAGTATTTT	CASSPGHGGDTQYF	NA	TRBJ2-3	NA	TRBV7-2
TGCGCCAGCAGCTTGGTCGGGACAGGTGACACCGGGGAGCTGTTTTTT	CASSLVGTGDTGELFF	TRBD1	TRBJ2-2	once	TRBV5-1
TGTGCCAGCAGTGAATTGGGGAGGACTAATGAAAAACTGTTTTTT	CASSELGRTNEKLFF	NA	TRBJ1-4	once	TRBV6-1
TGTGCCAGCAGCCCGGGACTAGCGGGGATCAATGAGCAGTTCTTC	CASSPGLAGINEQFF	TRBD2	TRBJ2-1	NA	TRBV3-1/TRBV3-2
TGTGCCAGCAGCTCGTGGGGGGGGGCTCGCTACGAGCAGTACTTC	CASSSWGGARYEQYF	NA	TRBJ2-7	NA	TRBV5-4
TGTGCCAGTAGTATTCCGGGACAGGGGGCGGGTGAGACCCAGTACTTC	CASSIPGQGAGETQYF	TRBD1	TRBJ2-5	NA	TRBV19
TGTGCCAGCAGTGAACTAGGGGGTAATGGCTACACCTTC	CASSELGGNGYTF	NA	TRBJ1-2	NA	TRBV2
TGCAGCGTTGGCGACAGTGCAGCCAACGAGCAGTACTTC	CSVGDSAANEQYF	NA	TRBJ2-7	NA	TRBV29-1
TGTGCCAGCAGCTTACTGGGCGGGGTTCGGGGAGCCCAGCATTTT	CASSLLGGVRGAQHF	NA	TRBJ1-5	few	TRBV7-8
TGTGCCAGTAGTAAACATCCCGGGACTAGCGGGGGGCGGAATACGCAGTATTTT	CASSKHPGTSGGRNTQYF	TRBD2	TRBJ2-3	NA	TRBV19
TGTGCCAGCAGCATACTAACAGGGGGCCTCTTGTCCTACGAGCAGTACTTC	CASSILTGGLLSYEQYF	TRBD1	TRBJ2-7	NA	TRBV11-2
TGTGCCAGCAGTTTATCCCCCAGGGGCCATGGCTACACCTTC	CASSLSPRGHGYTF	NA	TRBJ1-2	few	TRBV27
TGTGCCAGCAGTCGGACTAGCGGGGGGATCGGGACGCAGTATTTT	CASSRTSGGIGTQYF	TRBD2	TRBJ2-3	NA	TRBV6-2/TRBV6-3
TGTGCCTGGTTATCGGGACAGGGAGGAGGTTACCCTGAAGCTTTCTTT	CAWLSGQGGGYPEAFF	TRBD1	TRBJ1-1	NA	TRBV30
TGTGCCAGCAGCTTAGACGGCTACAATGAGCAGTTCTTC	CASSLDGYNEQFF	NA	TRBJ2-1	NA	TRBV7-7
TGTGCCAGCAGCTTAGAACAGTTATCCTACAATGAGCAGTTCTTC	CASSLEQLSYNEQFF	NA	TRBJ2-1	many	TRBV11-1
TGTGCCAGCAGTTCTCCCGACAGGGGAGGTAACTATGGCTACACCTTC	CASSSPDRGGNYGYTF	TRBD1	TRBJ1-2	NA	TRBV6-5
TGCGCCAGCAGCTCGGGACTAGCGGGCGGCATCGGGGAGCAGTACTTC	CASSSGLAGGIGEQYF	TRBD2	TRBJ2-7	NA	TRBV5-1
TGTGCCAGCAGCGTAGGTGTAAGGCAGGACTACGAGCAGTACTTC	CASSVGVRQDYEQYF	NA	TRBJ2-7	NA	TRBV9
TGTGCCAGCAGTGAATGGGGGCTTGATGTTAACACTGAAGCTTTCTTT	CASSEWGLDVNTEAFF	NA	TRBJ1-1	NA	TRBV2
TGTGCCAGCAGCCAACAGGGACAGACCCCCTACAATGAGCAGTTCTTC	CASSQQGQTPYNEQFF	TRBD1	TRBJ2-1	NA	TRBV5-4
TGTGCCAGCAGCGTCGAGCAGGTCGGGGAGCTGTTTTTT	CASSVEQVGELFF	NA	TRBJ2-2	NA	TRBV7-9
TGTGCCATCAGTCATGACAGGGATGCTCAGCCCCAGCATTTT	CAISHDRDAQPQHF	TRBD1	TRBJ1-5	NA	TRBV10-3
TGCGCCAGCAGCCCAGCGGGGGGCTCCCAAGAGACCCAGTACTTC	CASSPAGGSQETQYF	TRBD2	TRBJ2-5	NA	TRBV5-1
TGTGCCTGGAGTCTGGACAGGGCTGGTGGGACCCAGTACTTC	CAWSLDRAGGTQYF	TRBD1	TRBJ2-5	NA	TRBV30
TGTGCCAGCTCACCACGGGGGCTTGGGAACTATGGCTACACCTTC	CASSPRGLGNYGYTF	NA	TRBJ1-2	NA	TRBV18
TGTGCCAGCAGCTTCGGGACATCTAACCTTGAAGCTTTCTTT	CASSFGTSNLEAFF	NA	TRBJ1-1	once	TRBV7-2
TGTGCCAGCAGCGTGATCAGCGGGGGGACGGGGAATGAGCAGTTCTTC	CASSVISGGTGNEQFF	TRBD2	TRBJ2-1	NA	TRBV9
TGTGCCAGTAGTATCTCCCTCAGCAATCAGCCCCAGCATTTT	CASSISLSNQPQHF	NA	TRBJ1-5	NA	TRBV19
TGTGCCTGGAGCCTAGGGGGACAGCTTAATGAAAAACTGTTTTTT	CAWSLGGQLNEKLFF	TRBD1	TRBJ1-4	NA	TRBV30
TGTGCCAGCAGTTCCCCCGGGGGGCAGGGGGATACGCAGTATTTT	CASSSPGGQGDTQYF	NA	TRBJ2-3	once	TRBV28
TGTGCCAGCAGCAGCCCCGGGGTGAAGGGACAGGGGGAAGAGACCCAGTACTTC	CASSSPGVKGQGEETQYF	NA	TRBJ2-5	NA	TRBV21-1
TGTGCCAGCAGCGCGGACAGGAGCTCCTATAATTCACCCCTCCACTTT	CASSADRSSYNSPLHF	TRBD1	TRBJ1-6	once	TRBV2
TGTGCCAGCAGCTTAGAAGCGGCTAATCGAGTGACCCAGTACTTC	CASSLEAANRVTQYF	NA	TRBJ2-5	NA	TRBV11-2
TGTGCCACCAGCTGGGACAGGGGGCGTCAGCCCCAGCATTTT	CATSWDRGRQPQHF	TRBD1	TRBJ1-5	NA	TRBV15
TGTGCCATCAGTAATCCCCAAGCGGAGACTGAAGCTTTCTTT	CAISNPQAETEAFF	NA	TRBJ1-1	once	TRBV10-3
TGTGCCTCCTCGGACAGGGACACTGAAGCTTTCTTT	CASSDRDTEAFF	TRBD1	TRBJ1-1	NA	TRBV30
TGTGCCAGCAGGTCTAGGGGGCTACGGGGCTACACCTTC	CASRSRGLRGYTF	TRBD1	TRBJ1-2	NA	TRBV3-1/TRBV3-2
TGTGCCAGCTTTAGGACGGGGGATAATGGAAACACCATATATTTT	CASFRTGDNGNTIYF	NA	TRBJ1-3	NA	TRBV5-5